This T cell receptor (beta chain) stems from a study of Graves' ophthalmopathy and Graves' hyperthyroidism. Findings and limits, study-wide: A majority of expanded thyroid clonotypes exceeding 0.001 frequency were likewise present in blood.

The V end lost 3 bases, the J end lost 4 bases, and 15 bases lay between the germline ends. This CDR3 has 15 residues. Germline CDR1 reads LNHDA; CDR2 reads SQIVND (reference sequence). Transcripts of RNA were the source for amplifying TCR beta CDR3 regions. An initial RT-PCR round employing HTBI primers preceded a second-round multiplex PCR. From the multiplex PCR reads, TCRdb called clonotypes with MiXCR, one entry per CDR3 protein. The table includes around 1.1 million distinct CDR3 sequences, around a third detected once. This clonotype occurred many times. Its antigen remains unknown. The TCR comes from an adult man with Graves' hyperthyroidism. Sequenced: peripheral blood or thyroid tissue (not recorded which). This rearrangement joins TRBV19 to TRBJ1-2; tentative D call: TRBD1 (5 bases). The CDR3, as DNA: TGTGCCAGTAGTATTAGGGGCAGCACGATCTATGGCTACACCTTC. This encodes CASSIRGSTIYGYTF.